This TCR beta chain was observed in a study of cytomegalovirus exposure and HLA in healthy donors. Study summary: A later analysis reported the same platform for the 100 to 150 validation repertoires and the 500 to 750 first-cohort repertoires. General study points: For most TCR sequences rarity was the rule, although some public TCRs occurred in many donors. In vitro data verified a few CMV-associated chains as specific for CMV antigens.

For this clone: Its antigen is undetermined.

Repertoires were generated with immunoSEQ multiplex PCR, while TCRdb's copy carries only in-frame clones and drops some. The sample includes approximately 150,000 clones, 70% to 90% of them seen just once. V lost 6 bases and J lost 2, with 14 bases in between. The V gene's germline CDR1 is SGHTA and CDR2 FQGNSA. The CDR3 runs 14 residues. Sequenced sample: PBMCs. The source is a man aged 30 to 39 in good health and CMV-seropositive. The chain joins TRBV7-2 to TRBJ2-7; tentatively, D is TRBD2 (6 bases). The CDR3 DNA reads as TGTGCCAGCAGGCCTCCCGGGACTCCCTACGAGCAGTACTTC. Translating gives CASRPPGTPYEQYF. The variable domain in full, with the rest retrieved from reference TRBV7-2 and TRBJ2-7, is GAGVSQSPSNKVTEKGKDVELRCDPISGHTALYWYRQSLGQGLEFLIYFQGNSAPDKSGLPSDRFSAERTGGSVSTLTIQRTQQEDSAVYLCASRPPGTPYEQYFGPGTRLTVT.